These 5 T cell receptor beta chains originate from one sample sequenced in a study of OX40 agonist ivuxolimab in advanced cancers. The data were produced by immunoSEQ multiplex PCR, yet TCRdb's version contains in-frame clones alone and is incomplete. The data show 35,000 to 45,000 clones, with 75% to 90% seen just once and around an eighth held by the top ten. The sample consisted of CD4+ or CD8+ T cells sorted from blood, taken in a trial of the OX40 agonist ivuxolimab. These receptor sequences come from an adult with an advanced solid tumor such as melanoma, head and neck, liver or kidney cancer.

The J gene is TRBJ2-7, the V gene TRBV7-9; no reliable D call. With 4 bases removed from V and 6 bases from J, the gap between germline ends came to 7 bases. This CDR3 spans 11 amino acids. CDR1 and CDR2 (germline): SEHNR, FQNEAQ (reference sequence). The CDR3 loop is CASSSSAEQYF. The DNA of the CDR3 is TGTGCCAGCAGCTCATCCGCCGAGCAGTACTTC.

The chain combines TRBV4-3 with TRBJ1-1; weak D call: TRBD1 (5 bases). Germline CDR1 LGHNA, CDR2 YSLEER. Trimming removed 0 bases from V and 0 bases from J, with 11 bases in between. The CDR3 totals 16 residues. The DNA for the CDR3 is TGCGCCAGCAGCCAAGATCCAGCAGGGATGAACACTGAAGCTTTCTTT. This gives the protein CASSQDPAGMNTEAFF.

The J gene is TRBJ2-2, the V gene TRBV13; D call uncertain. Looked up from germline, CDR1 is PRHDT and CDR2 is FYEKMQ (reference sequence). The V gene lost 3 bases and the J gene lost 6 bases, with 8 bases spanning the gap. The length of the CDR3 is 13 residues. The CDR3 loop reads CASSLYIPGELFF. The CDR3 bases are TGTGCCAGCAGCTTGTACATCCCCGGGGAGCTGTTTTTT.

The chain employs TRBV6-1 and TRBJ1-6; 9 nucleotides align to TRBD1. From germline, CDR1 is MNHNS and CDR2 SASEGT. This CDR3 has 21 amino acids. V shed 2 bases and J 4 bases; nucleotides not matched to a gene: 18. CDR3 residues: CASSERFGTGSSGRYNSPLHF. CDR3 in DNA: TGTGCCAGCAGTGAAAGGTTTGGGACAGGGAGTTCCGGACGATATAATTCACCCCTCCACTTT.

This rearrangement joins TRBV4-1 to TRBJ1-1; 7 bases match TRBD1. Germline V gene data show CDR1 as MGHRA and CDR2 as YSYEKL. CDR3 length: 14 amino acids. Trimming took 4 bases from V and 8 from J; bases not matched to a gene: 10. The CDR3 protein is CASSPSKRQGEAFF. In nucleotides, the CDR3 is TGCGCCAGCAGCCCCTCCAAAAGACAGGGAGAAGCTTTCTTT.